This paragraph reports one T cell receptor (beta chain). As yet, its antigen is unknown. Trimming removed 9 bases at V and 7 bases at J, with 9 bases between. The V gene's germline CDR1 is LNHDA and CDR2 SQIVND (reference sequence). The CDR3 contains 10 residues. This record belongs to a study of identical twins. Study conclusions and caveats: Cord blood beta clonotypes that were abundant carried fewer insertions, and memory repertoires showed no such trend.

Each CDR3 protein gets one entry after TCRdb re-called the 5' RACE reads with MiXCR. Here the sample spans roughly 500,000 distinct CDR3 sequences, less than 25% being singletons. Another study also made use of these data, one on T cells expressing NK-cell markers. That paper states: Six donors had dominant NKG2C+ clonotypes that comprised about 1.0-8% of their CD8+ T cells. Expanded clones of NKG2C+ T cells had an unclear HCMV specificity.

The V call is TRBV19, the J call TRBJ1-1; D is unclear. The sample was CD4+ T cells sorted from blood. The clonotype originates from a woman between 18 and 29 years old in good health. The CDR3 DNA follows: TGTGCCAGGCAGGACGGTGAAGCTTTCTTT. Residues: CARQDGEAFF.